This is a list of T cell receptor beta chains from one sample in a study of immune evolution from preneoplasia to lung adenocarcinoma. TCRdb's table, derived via immunoSEQ multiplex PCR, lists solely in-frame clones and lacks some. Among roughly 7,800 clones listed, approximately 77% were seen once. The sample consisted of FFPE lung adenocarcinoma in situ tissue. These receptors were collected from a donor of 70 years or more with lung adenocarcinoma. Some clones in this sample may be carry-over from other donors' samples. The CDR3 runs from the conserved cysteine through the conserved F or W. Each record gives: D gene, V gene, J gene, clone size, CDR3 DNA, CDR3 protein. A D gene is named only where the DNA matches it firmly. Clone size is shown for a subset of rows, as once, few, many or a class of expanded clone.

d_gene: TRBD2; v_gene: TRBV9; j_gene: TRBJ2-5; abundance: .; CDR3nt: TGTGCCAGCAGCGCCAGGACCGGGGGGGCCCTAGAGACCCAGTACTTC; CDR3aa: CASSARTGGALETQYF
d_gene: .; v_gene: TRBV7-9; j_gene: TRBJ2-5; abundance: .; CDR3nt: TGTGCCAGCAGCCCCAACAGTGTCGAGACCCAGTACTTC; CDR3aa: CASSPNSVETQYF
d_gene: .; v_gene: TRBV6-5; j_gene: TRBJ1-5; abundance: large; CDR3nt: TGTGCCAGCAGCTTAGGCCCTCCCCAGCCCCAGCATTTT; CDR3aa: CASSLGPPQPQHF
d_gene: TRBD1; v_gene: TRBV6-5; j_gene: TRBJ1-5; abundance: few; CDR3nt: TGTGCCAGCAGTTACTCGACAGGGGGCGATCAGCCCCAGCATTTT; CDR3aa: CASSYSTGGDQPQHF
d_gene: .; v_gene: TRBV7-8; j_gene: TRBJ2-1; abundance: .; CDR3nt: TGTGCCAGCAGCTTTCCTTGGGGCCTTTACAATGAGCAGTTCTTC; CDR3aa: CASSFPWGLYNEQFF
d_gene: .; v_gene: TRBV30; j_gene: TRBJ1-1; abundance: .; CDR3nt: TGTGCCTGGGCTCAGGTCGCGGGGGGGGCTGAAGCTTTCTTT; CDR3aa: CAWAQVAGGAEAFF
d_gene: TRBD1; v_gene: TRBV5-4; j_gene: TRBJ2-4; abundance: .; CDR3nt: TGTGCCAGCAGTCGAGACAGGGCGGGAAACATTCAGTACTTC; CDR3aa: CASSRDRAGNIQYF
d_gene: TRBD1; v_gene: TRBV18; j_gene: TRBJ1-2; abundance: .; CDR3nt: TGTGCCAGCTCAGGACAGGGGATCGAAACCTTC; CDR3aa: CASSGQGIETF
d_gene: TRBD2; v_gene: TRBV13; j_gene: TRBJ2-1; abundance: .; CDR3nt: TGTGCCAGCACTAGCGGGGGAAACTACAATGAGCAGTTCTTC; CDR3aa: CASTSGGNYNEQFF
d_gene: .; v_gene: TRBV6-5; j_gene: TRBJ2-7; abundance: .; CDR3nt: TGTGCCAGCGGGAGGTCCTACGAGCAGTACTTC; CDR3aa: CASGRSYEQYF
d_gene: .; v_gene: TRBV27; j_gene: TRBJ1-3; abundance: .; CDR3nt: TGTGCCAGCAGTCCCGGGAGGGCAAACACCATATATTTT; CDR3aa: CASSPGRANTIYF
d_gene: TRBD2; v_gene: TRBV29-1; j_gene: TRBJ2-7; abundance: .; CDR3nt: TGCAGCGTTGCTCCGGGGGGATCCTACGAGCAGTACTTC; CDR3aa: CSVAPGGSYEQYF
d_gene: .; v_gene: TRBV7-8; j_gene: TRBJ2-3; abundance: .; CDR3nt: TGTGCCAGCAGCTTAGGGCTGGGCACAGATACGCAGTATTTT; CDR3aa: CASSLGLGTDTQYF
d_gene: .; v_gene: TRBV28; j_gene: TRBJ2-3; abundance: .; CDR3nt: TGTGCCAGCATGGAACAAGACACAGATACGCAGTATTTT; CDR3aa: CASMEQDTDTQYF
d_gene: TRBD1; v_gene: TRBV19; j_gene: TRBJ1-2; abundance: .; CDR3nt: TGTGCCAGTAGTATCGGGACAGGGCGGTTCACCTTC; CDR3aa: CASSIGTGRFTF
d_gene: .; v_gene: TRBV5-6; j_gene: TRBJ1-5; abundance: .; CDR3nt: TGTGCCAGCAGCTCCGGGGGGTACAATCAGCCCCAGCATTTT; CDR3aa: CASSSGGYNQPQHF
d_gene: .; v_gene: TRBV7-2; j_gene: TRBJ2-6; abundance: medium-sized; CDR3nt: TGTGCCAGCAGGGACTCTGGGGCCAACGTCCTGACTTTC; CDR3aa: CASRDSGANVLTF
d_gene: .; v_gene: TRBV6-1; j_gene: TRBJ1-2; abundance: few; CDR3nt: TGTGCCAGCAGTGAAGCAGGAGGTCATGGCTACACCTTC; CDR3aa: CASSEAGGHGYTF
d_gene: .; v_gene: TRBV2; j_gene: TRBJ1-5; abundance: few; CDR3nt: TGTGCCAGCAGTGAGGCACGCCATCAGCCCCAGCATTTT; CDR3aa: CASSEARHQPQHF
d_gene: .; v_gene: TRBV2; j_gene: TRBJ1-5; abundance: .; CDR3nt: TGTGCCAGCACTGCGGCAGGGAGGGATCAGCCCCAGCATTTT; CDR3aa: CASTAAGRDQPQHF
d_gene: .; v_gene: TRBV5-1; j_gene: TRBJ2-7; abundance: .; CDR3nt: TGCGCCAGCAGCTTATCCGTTGGGGGCGAGCAGTACTTC; CDR3aa: CASSLSVGGEQYF
d_gene: .; v_gene: TRBV11-2; j_gene: TRBJ1-1; abundance: once; CDR3nt: TGTGCCAGCAGTCGTCTACGGGGCCAGAACACTGAAGCTTTCTTT; CDR3aa: CASSRLRGQNTEAFF
d_gene: TRBD1; v_gene: TRBV5-1; j_gene: TRBJ1-1; abundance: .; CDR3nt: TGCGCCAGCAGGGGGACAGTACAGAACACTGAAGCTTTCTTT; CDR3aa: CASRGTVQNTEAFF
d_gene: .; v_gene: TRBV5-1; j_gene: TRBJ1-4; abundance: .; CDR3nt: TGCGCCAGCAGCACCTCTGGTGCAACTAATGAAAAACTGTTTTTT; CDR3aa: CASSTSGATNEKLFF
d_gene: .; v_gene: TRBV7-6; j_gene: TRBJ2-1; abundance: once; CDR3nt: TGTGCCAGCAGCTCCGGGACTGAGCAGTTCTTC; CDR3aa: CASSSGTEQFF
d_gene: TRBD2; v_gene: TRBV2; j_gene: TRBJ2-5; abundance: .; CDR3nt: TGTGCCAGCAGTTGGACTAGCGGGGAAGAGACCCAGTACTTC; CDR3aa: CASSWTSGEETQYF
d_gene: .; v_gene: TRBV5-1; j_gene: TRBJ2-5; abundance: few; CDR3nt: TGCGCCAGCAGCTTGAAAGGGTCGGAGACCCAGTACTTC; CDR3aa: CASSLKGSETQYF
d_gene: .; v_gene: TRBV30; j_gene: TRBJ2-4; abundance: .; CDR3nt: TGTGCCTGGAGTGACACAGGGTCCAAAAACATTCAGTACTTC; CDR3aa: CAWSDTGSKNIQYF
d_gene: .; v_gene: TRBV5-4; j_gene: TRBJ2-1; abundance: .; CDR3nt: TGTGCCAGCAGCTTGGACGGACCCCAGGGGAATGAGCAGTTCTTC; CDR3aa: CASSLDGPQGNEQFF
d_gene: .; v_gene: TRBV29-1; j_gene: TRBJ2-5; abundance: .; CDR3nt: TGCAGCGTTACCGGCAAATTGGCTGGGTACGGCGAGACCCAGTACTTC; CDR3aa: CSVTGKLAGYGETQYF
d_gene: .; v_gene: TRBV5-1; j_gene: TRBJ1-1; abundance: once; CDR3nt: TGCGCCAGCAGGGACGGAGGGGGCACTGAAGCTTTCTTT; CDR3aa: CASRDGGGTEAFF
d_gene: .; v_gene: TRBV5-6; j_gene: TRBJ1-2; abundance: once; CDR3nt: TGTGCCAGCAGCTCCCTCTCGCATGGCTACACCTTC; CDR3aa: CASSSLSHGYTF
d_gene: TRBD1; v_gene: TRBV9; j_gene: TRBJ2-4; abundance: .; CDR3nt: TGTGCCAGCAGCAAAACCGGGACAGTGGACCAGGCCAAAAACATTCAGTACTTC; CDR3aa: CASSKTGTVDQAKNIQYF
d_gene: .; v_gene: TRBV11-2; j_gene: TRBJ1-6; abundance: .; CDR3nt: TGTGCCAGCAGCCTACAGGGTTCCTATAATTCACCCCTCCACTTT; CDR3aa: CASSLQGSYNSPLHF
d_gene: TRBD2; v_gene: TRBV7-7; j_gene: TRBJ2-2; abundance: .; CDR3nt: TGTGCTAGCAGCCCCGGGGCGGGGGATACCGGGGAGCTGTTTTTT; CDR3aa: CASSPGAGDTGELFF
d_gene: .; v_gene: TRBV5-1; j_gene: TRBJ1-1; abundance: .; CDR3nt: TGCGCCAGCAGCTTGACAGGGAAGGTGAACACTGAAGCTTTCTTT; CDR3aa: CASSLTGKVNTEAFF
d_gene: .; v_gene: TRBV4-2; j_gene: TRBJ1-1; abundance: few; CDR3nt: TGTGCCAGCAGCCAAGGGGCAGGGCAGAACACTGAAGCTTTCTTT; CDR3aa: CASSQGAGQNTEAFF
d_gene: .; v_gene: TRBV5-1; j_gene: TRBJ1-1; abundance: .; CDR3nt: TGCGCCAGCAGCTTTGGGGCGCTGTCTGAGGCTTTCTTT; CDR3aa: CASSFGALSEAFF
d_gene: .; v_gene: TRBV10-3; j_gene: TRBJ2-6; abundance: .; CDR3nt: TGTGCCATCTCTGGGGGGTTCTCTGGGGCCAACGTCCTGACTTTC; CDR3aa: CAISGGFSGANVLTF
d_gene: .; v_gene: TRBV19; j_gene: TRBJ1-4; abundance: .; CDR3nt: TGTGCCAGTAGTATCGGAAGGTCAAGTGAAAAACTGTTTTTT; CDR3aa: CASSIGRSSEKLFF
d_gene: .; v_gene: TRBV10-2; j_gene: TRBJ1-1; abundance: .; CDR3nt: TGCGCCAGCAGTGAGCCAAGGGCCAGACCTGAAGCTTTCTTT; CDR3aa: CASSEPRARPEAFF
d_gene: TRBD2; v_gene: TRBV6-1; j_gene: TRBJ2-3; abundance: .; CDR3nt: TGTGCCAGCACCCGACTAGCGGGAGACCCAGATACGCAGTATTTT; CDR3aa: CASTRLAGDPDTQYF
d_gene: .; v_gene: TRBV4-1; j_gene: TRBJ1-2; abundance: medium-sized; CDR3nt: TGCGCCAGCAGCCAAGAGGGCCTCGCCTATGGCTACACCTTC; CDR3aa: CASSQEGLAYGYTF
d_gene: TRBD1; v_gene: TRBV4-1; j_gene: TRBJ1-5; abundance: .; CDR3nt: TGCGCCAGCAGCCAAATGAGGGGGCTACAGCCCCAGCATTTT; CDR3aa: CASSQMRGLQPQHF
d_gene: TRBD1; v_gene: TRBV7-8; j_gene: TRBJ2-3; abundance: .; CDR3nt: TGTGCCAGCAGGATCGGACAGGGGGGGGATACGCAGTATTTT; CDR3aa: CASRIGQGGDTQYF
d_gene: TRBD1; v_gene: TRBV29-1; j_gene: TRBJ1-5; abundance: .; CDR3nt: TGCAGCGCCGTCGGACAGGATGGTCAGCCCCAGCATTTT; CDR3aa: CSAVGQDGQPQHF
d_gene: TRBD1; v_gene: TRBV5-4; j_gene: TRBJ2-7; abundance: .; CDR3nt: TGTGCCAGCAGCGCGTCGACAGGGGAAATCTACGAGCAGTACTTC; CDR3aa: CASSASTGEIYEQYF
d_gene: .; v_gene: TRBV28; j_gene: TRBJ1-1; abundance: .; CDR3nt: TGTGCCAGCAGTCTACCGGCGGCCATGAACACTGAAGCTTTCTTT; CDR3aa: CASSLPAAMNTEAFF